This record covers a single T cell receptor (beta chain). Its target is unknown. Germline V gene lookup returns CDR1 MNHNS and CDR2 SASEGT. This CDR3 spans 13 amino acids. These data are taken from a study of cytomegalovirus exposure and HLA in healthy donors. Study-wide results and caveats: Rare TCR sequences dominated, though some public TCRs recurred in many donors. Most likely, a cluster of highly shared sequence variants arose as a sequencing artifact. In most subjects, TCR beta sequences reportedly gave accurate predictions of HLA-A and HLA-B alleles.

PCR amplification relied on 60 Vbeta primers (plus 13 Jbeta primers). As originally analysed: Counted up in a later analysis, unique TCR beta chains came to about 83 million, with about 10 million shared. Clones were sequenced by immunoSEQ multiplex PCR, and TCRdb holds only the in-frame ones, with some missing. V and J calls plus clone size are reproduced from that table; the DNA served to infer D and trimming. The profile shows roughly 130,000 clones, roughly 70% of them singletons. The rearrangement links TRBV6-1 to TRBJ2-5; TRBD1 matches 7 bases. The end of the DNA aligns better with TRBJ2-7, so the J call may be wrong. The receptor was derived from a man in his forties in good health and CMV-seropositive. The specimen sequenced was PBMCs. The CDR3 sequence: CASGGQLFYEQYF. CDR3 bases: TGTGCCAGCGGGGGACAGTTGTTCTACGAGCAGTACTTC.